This T cell receptor beta chain was captured by sequencing in a study of blood T cell repertoires in COVID-19. At the level of the study: The study drew acute and convalescent COVID-19 samples from the United States, Italy and Spain. Sample material is recorded as cDNA or gDNA derived from T cells, B-cell-depleted T cells, or PBMCs.

CDR3 length equals 14 residues. CDR1 GTSNPN and CDR2 SVGIG come from the germline V gene (reference sequence). V was pared by 0 bases and J by 9 bases, with 12 bases between. Per the study methods: Nucleated cell number was recorded as an estimate derived from reference gene primer amplification. Repertoires were generated with immunoSEQ multiplex PCR, while TCRdb's copy carries only in-frame clones and drops some. V, J and clone size are those of that table, while D and trimming were read from the DNA. The sample carries fewer than 110,000 clones, roughly nine tenths recorded once. The sample taken for sequencing was peripheral blood. V is TRBV30 and J is TRBJ1-6, with unresolved D. The TCR was taken from a man aged 50 or older with acute or convalescent COVID-19. CDR3 sequence: CAWSVPGGFSPLHF. CDR3 bases: TGTGCCTGGAGTGTACCAGGTGGGTTTTCACCCCTCCACTTT.